This is a list of T cell receptor beta chains from one sample in a study of T-cell reconstitution after alpha-beta-depleted transplantation in children. Via MiXCR, TCRdb re-called the PCR reads, giving one row per CDR3 protein. Here the sample spans 100,000 to 150,000 distinct CDR3 sequences, 23% being singletons. The sequences come from PBMCs, mostly from graft donor cells, collected 180 days after TCRalphabeta/CD19-depleted stem cell transplant. Receptors originate from a male patient aged 2 to 10 who had a stem cell transplant for chronic granulomatous disease, so the T cells may come from the graft donor. CDR3s include the opening cysteine and the closing phenylalanine or tryptophan. The D gene is left open where the match is weak. Size values are once, few and many counts, or a class for expanded clones, and some rows have none.

cdr3_aa cdr3_nt j_call d_call clone_size v_call
CSARSYTAKNIQYF TGCAGTGCTAGATCCTATACGGCCAAAAACATTCAGTACTTC TRBJ2-4 NA NA TRBV20-1
CASSLGGLYQETQYF TGCGCCAGCAGCTTGGGGGGACTATACCAAGAGACCCAGTACTTC TRBJ2-5 TRBD2 many TRBV5-1
CASSRRGGRSSYEQYF TGTGCCAGCAGTAGACGCGGGGGTAGGAGCTCCTACGAGCAGTACTTC TRBJ2-7 TRBD2 NA TRBV12-3/TRBV12-4
CASSLGMSTDTQYF TGTGCCAGCAGCTTAGGGATGAGCACAGATACGCAGTATTTT TRBJ2-3 NA NA TRBV7-6
CASRARQGPQQYF TGTGCCAGCAGGGCACGACAGGGACCGCAGCAGTATTTT TRBJ2-3 TRBD1 NA TRBV6-1
CASSGGRGPEAFF TGTGCCAGCAGTGGAGGTCGGGGACCTGAAGCTTTCTTT TRBJ1-1 NA NA TRBV25-1
CASSPVPGLAGSHEQFF TGTGCCAGCAGCCCCGTCCCGGGACTAGCGGGAAGTCATGAGCAGTTCTTC TRBJ2-1 TRBD2 NA TRBV7-2
CSVPPLRETQYF TGCAGTGTTCCACCCCTTCGAGAGACCCAGTACTTC TRBJ2-5 NA few TRBV20-1
CASSANPNTEAFF TGTGCCAGCAGCGCCAACCCGAACACTGAAGCTTTCTTT TRBJ1-1 NA NA TRBV9
CASSRSSVRTRLTDTQYF TGTGCCAGCAGCCGCTCATCCGTTCGGACCCGATTAACAGATACGCAGTATTTT TRBJ2-3 NA NA TRBV12-3/TRBV12-4
CASSFGTRVYNEQFF TGTGCCAGCAGTTTCGGGACTAGAGTCTACAATGAGCAGTTCTTC TRBJ2-1 TRBD2 NA TRBV12-3/TRBV12-4
CASSDARQETQYF TGTGCCAGCAGTGATGCCAGACAAGAGACCCAGTACTTC TRBJ2-5 NA few TRBV25-1
CSASTGNGQPQHF TGCAGTGCCTCGACAGGGAACGGTCAGCCCCAGCATTTT TRBJ1-5 TRBD1 few TRBV20-1
CASSFSRETQYF TGCGCCAGCAGCTTTAGCAGAGAGACCCAGTACTTC TRBJ2-5 NA NA TRBV5-1
CSARDTGQRPYEQYF TGCAGTGCTAGAGATACCGGACAGAGACCCTACGAGCAGTACTTC TRBJ2-7 NA NA TRBV20-1
CASSSYRGAYEQYF TGTGCCAGCAGCTCTTACAGGGGAGCCTACGAGCAGTACTTC TRBJ2-7 TRBD1 NA TRBV7-2
CSAGFDLNTEAFF TGCAGTGCTGGGTTTGATCTGAACACTGAAGCTTTCTTT TRBJ1-1 NA many TRBV20-1
CASRSIEDFGYTF TGTGCCAGCAGATCGATAGAGGACTTTGGCTACACCTTC TRBJ1-2 NA NA TRBV12-3/TRBV12-4
CASSWTQGHTEAFF TGTGCCAGCAGTTGGACCCAAGGCCACACTGAAGCTTTCTTT TRBJ1-1 NA many TRBV28
CSAAEEWLSYEQYF TGCAGTGCCGCCGAGGAATGGCTCTCCTACGAGCAGTACTTC TRBJ2-7 NA many TRBV20-1
CASSRAGTVYNEQFF TGCGCCAGCAGCCGGGCCGGGACAGTCTACAATGAGCAGTTCTTC TRBJ2-1 TRBD1 NA TRBV5-1
CASRRTAGNTIYF TGTGCCAGCAGACGGACGGCTGGAAACACCATATATTTT TRBJ1-3 NA few TRBV27
CASSSREGYEQYF TGTGCCAGCAGCTCTCGGGAGGGTTACGAGCAGTACTTC TRBJ2-7 TRBD2 NA TRBV11-1
CSATGTSYEQYF TGCAGTGCGACCGGGACCTCGTACGAGCAGTACTTC TRBJ2-7 NA many TRBV20-1
CSASSSREPAGELFF TGCAGTGCTAGTTCTTCGCGGGAGCCCGCCGGGGAGCTGTTTTTT TRBJ2-2 TRBD2 NA TRBV20-1
CASSLGRKGEKLFF TGTGCCAGCAGTTTAGGGAGGAAGGGTGAAAAACTGTTTTTT TRBJ1-4 NA few TRBV27
CSARGEGLAANTGELFF TGCAGTGCTAGAGGGGAGGGGCTAGCGGCGAACACCGGGGAGCTGTTTTTT TRBJ2-2 TRBD2 many TRBV20-1
CASSSGFNTIYF TGTGCCAGCAGCTCAGGTTTTAACACCATATATTTT TRBJ1-3 NA few TRBV5-4
CATSDGTVLGNEKLFF TGTGCCACCAGTGATGGGACAGTCCTAGGGAATGAAAAACTGTTTTTT TRBJ1-4 TRBD1 many TRBV24-1
CASSLSAGVTTGELFF TGTGCCAGCAGTTTATCCGCGGGAGTAACCACCGGGGAGCTGTTTTTT TRBJ2-2 TRBD2 NA TRBV27
CASSPEDTQYF TGTGCCAGCAGCCCCGAAGATACGCAGTATTTT TRBJ2-3 NA few TRBV12-3/TRBV12-4
CASSQDRPEQFF TGTGCCAGCAGCCAAGATCGCCCTGAGCAGTTCTTC TRBJ2-1 NA many TRBV14
CASRYSGGDSNEQFF TGTGCCAGCAGGTATAGCGGGGGGGATTCCAATGAGCAGTTCTTC TRBJ2-1 TRBD2 NA TRBV12-3/TRBV12-4
CASSSGPSRETQYF TGTGCCAGCAGCTCCGGACCCTCCAGGGAGACCCAGTACTTC TRBJ2-5 NA many TRBV7-9
CASSLVLSTDTQYF TGTGCCAGCAGTTTGGTACTCAGCACAGATACGCAGTATTTT TRBJ2-3 NA many TRBV27
CASSPDPPGAFF TGTGCCAGCAGTCCGGACCCCCCAGGAGCTTTCTTT TRBJ1-1 NA NA TRBV28
CASRGLAGGDTQYF TGTGCCAGCCGGGGACTAGCGGGAGGAGATACGCAGTATTTT TRBJ2-3 TRBD2 NA TRBV7-2
CASSFLAGETGELFF TGCGCCAGCAGCTTCCTAGCGGGAGAAACCGGGGAGCTGTTTTTT TRBJ2-2 TRBD2 NA TRBV5-1
CASSLRGRQEKLFF TGTGCCAGCAGCTTAAGGGGGCGGCAGGAAAAACTGTTTTTT TRBJ1-4 TRBD1 once TRBV7-9
CASSPPLNTMGDEQFF TGTGCCAGCAGCCCCCCCCTCAACACCATGGGCGATGAGCAGTTCTTC TRBJ2-1 NA NA TRBV12-3/TRBV12-4
CASSLGQGSTDTQYF TGTGCCAGCAGCTTGGGTCAGGGAAGCACAGATACGCAGTATTTT TRBJ2-3 NA once TRBV5-5
CASSRVVAGVAKNIQYF TGTGCCAGCAGTCGGGTCGTCGCGGGAGTAGCCAAAAACATTCAGTACTTC TRBJ2-4 TRBD2 many TRBV13
CAWTGTRNTGELFF TGTGCCTGGACCGGGACAAGGAACACCGGGGAGCTGTTTTTT TRBJ2-2 NA few TRBV30
CASSSPSRNAFF TGTGCCAGCAGTTCTCCGTCGCGAAACGCTTTCTTT TRBJ1-1 NA NA TRBV6-6
CATSRDRLNTEAFF TGTGCCACCAGCAGAGATCGCCTGAACACTGAAGCTTTCTTT TRBJ1-1 NA few TRBV15
CATSRGQGGNSPLHF TGTGCCACCAGCAGAGGACAGGGCGGAAATTCACCCCTCCACTTT TRBJ1-6 TRBD1 many TRBV15
CASSWNRPGVNQPQHF TGTGCCAGCAGTTGGAACCGACCCGGGGTCAATCAGCCCCAGCATTTT TRBJ1-5 NA NA TRBV6-5